These 21 T cell receptor beta chains were all obtained from the same sample, sequenced in a study of T cells in localized non-small cell lung cancer. Sequenced by immunoSEQ multiplex PCR; TCRdb stores in-frame clones only, minus some. The repertoire holds around 29,000 clones, with roughly 91% as singletons. The starting material was peripheral blood, obtained before any cancer treatment. These receptors were obtained from a woman aged 35 to 69 with stage I lung adenocarcinoma.

The rearrangement uses TRBV9 and TRBJ2-1; 9 bases line up with TRBD1. The CDR3 has 16 residues. Trimming took 0 bases from V and 4 from J; bases not matched to a gene: 5. Germline-derived CDR1 and CDR2 are SGDLS and YYNGEE. As DNA, the CDR3 is TGTGCCAGCAGCGTAGGTTTGGACAGGGGATACAATGAGCAGTTCTTC. Protein: CASSVGLDRGYNEQFF.

V is TRBV27 and J is TRBJ1-1; a weak D match, TRBD1 (6 bases). Germline CDR1 is MNHEY and CDR2 is SMNVEV (reference sequence). This CDR3 has 14 residues. V lost 1 base to trimming and J lost 1 base, with 7 bases between them. The CDR3 DNA reads TGTGCCAGCAGTTTATGGGGGGCGAACACTGAAGCTTTCTTT. Its protein product is CASSLWGANTEAFF.

This clone appeared a single time. The rearrangement links TRBV25-1 to TRBJ2-1; 8 bases match TRBD1. The V and J ends lost 8 bases and 8 bases, in that order; junction bases with no gene match: 11. This CDR3 contains 14 residues. Germline values: CDR1 MGHDK, CDR2 SYGVNS. Here the CDR3 DNA reads TGTGCCAGCGAAGACAGGGGCGCCGGAGATGAGCAGTTCTTC. Translation: CASEDRGAGDEQFF.

The genes are TRBV11-2 and TRBJ2-1; 8 positions agree with TRBD2. Germline values: CDR1 SGHAT, CDR2 FQNNGV. The length of the CDR3 is 16 residues. V was pared by 1 base and J by 5 bases, with 7 bases of the junction left unmatched. This chain's CDR3 is CASSLGPGGPNNEQFF. The CDR3 nucleotides read TGTGCCAGCAGCTTAGGGCCGGGAGGGCCGAACAATGAGCAGTTCTTC.

J is TRBJ2-5 and V is TRBV11-2, with D possibly matching TRBD1 (6 bases). This CDR3 is 18 amino acids long. CDR1 is SGHAT, CDR2 FQNNGV, per germline. Trimming took off 5 bases at V and 3 bases at J, with 25 bases between the two ends. DNA for the CDR3: TGTGCCAGCAGCCAATCACAGGGCAGCATTGGACCCAAAGAGACCCAGTACTTC. This gives the protein CASSQSQGSIGPKETQYF.

This clone has just a few counts. The rearrangement joins TRBV2 to TRBJ1-4, with D possibly being TRBD1 (6 bases). Germline CDR1 is SNHLY and CDR2 is FYNNEI. There are 15 residues in the CDR3. The V end lost 6 bases, the J end lost 8 bases, and 19 bases lay between the germline ends. For the CDR3, the DNA is TGTGCCAGCAGAAAGAACGACAGGCGGGGGGAAAAACTGTTTTTT. It is translated as CASRKNDRRGEKLFF.

The J gene is TRBJ2-7, the V gene TRBV11-2; D remains ambiguous. Germline values: CDR1 SGHAT, CDR2 FQNNGV. The CDR3 spans 15 residues. The V and J ends lost 5 bases and 2 bases respectively, with 16 bases between them. As DNA, the CDR3 is TGTGCCAGCAGCCTAAACCGGGCCGCGACCTACGAGCAGTACTTC. It translates to CASSLNRAATYEQYF. The variable domain in full, completed from reference TRBV11-2 and TRBJ2-7, reads EAGVAQSPRYKIIEKRQSVAFWCNPISGHATLYWYQQILGQGPKLLIQFQNNGVVDDSQLPKDRFSAERLKGVDSTLKIQPAKLEDSAVYLCASSLNRAATYEQYFGPGTRLTVT.

The chain links TRBV6-5 to TRBJ2-5; D remains unclear. V was cut by 5 bases and J by 4 bases, with 8 bases left in between. The CDR3 sequence is 12 residues long. Per the germline V gene, CDR1 is MNHEY and CDR2 is SVGAGI. This CDR3 reads CASSPTRETQYF. The CDR3 nucleotides read TGTGCCAGCAGTCCTACGAGAGAGACCCAGTACTTC.

The chain joins TRBV6-5 to TRBJ2-3; either TRBD1 or TRBD2 may fit D (5 bases each). Per the germline V gene, CDR1 is MNHEY and CDR2 is SVGAGI. Trimming shortened V by 5 bases and J by 1 base, and 13 bases separated the two germline ends. This CDR3 comprises 15 residues. Written as DNA, the CDR3 is TGTGCCAGCAGTCTCCGGGACGGCGGCACAGATACGCAGTATTTT. Translated: CASSLRDGGTDTQYF.

The V gene is TRBV27, the J gene TRBJ2-7; 8 bases fit TRBD1. Germline CDR1 MNHEY, CDR2 SMNVEV (reference sequence). CDR3 length: 17 amino acids. V lost 2 bases, J lost 2 bases, and 11 bases stayed unmatched. The CDR3 DNA reads as TGTGCCAGCAGTTTAGAGCGTGGGACAGGTAGACCCTACGAGCAGTACTTC. Its translation: CASSLERGTGRPYEQYF.

This chain links TRBV19 with TRBJ1-2, with TRBD1 matching 10 bases. V lost 4 bases and J lost 8; bases outside the gene matches: 13. The CDR3 is made up of 16 amino acids. Germline V CDR1 and CDR2: LNHDA, SQIVND (reference sequence). CDR3 DNA: TGTGCCAGTAGTACGATCTCCGGGACAGGGGATTTAGGCTACACCTTC. Protein: CASSTISGTGDLGYTF. Together with reference TRBV19 and TRBJ1-2, the CDR3 gives the full variable domain: DGGITQSPKYLFRKEGQNVTLSCEQNLNHDAMYWYRQDPGQGLRLIYYSQIVNDFQKGDIAEGYSVSREKKESFPLTVTSAQKNPTAFYLCASSTISGTGDLGYTFGSGTRLTVV.

This clone came up once. The chain combines TRBV5-1 with TRBJ1-4, with a weak D call TRBD1 (6 bases). The ends were cut back, 3 bases at V and 3 bases at J, with 9 bases in the middle. The germline gives CDR1 SGHRS, CDR2 YFSETQ. The CDR3 has 14 residues. The CDR3 region is CASSSGEANEKLFF. The CDR3 bases are TGCGCCAGCAGCTCAGGGGAGGCTAATGAAAAACTGTTTTTT.

The CDR3 DNA sequence: TGCGCCAGCAGCCCCGGGGGGGCGTATGAGCAGTTCTTC. Translated, it gives CASSPGGAYEQFF. The V call is TRBV10-1, the J call TRBJ2-1, with 8 nucleotides matching TRBD2. V shed 6 bases and J 8 bases; nucleotides not matched to a gene: 6. CDR1 and CDR2 (germline): WNHNN, SYGVQD (reference sequence). The CDR3 has 13 amino acids.

V gene TRBV18 combines with J gene TRBJ1-2; possibly TRBD1 for D (6 bases). V was shortened by 0 bases and J by 13 bases, with 12 bases between the two germline ends. CDR3 length equals 12 residues. Germline lookup yields CDR1 KGHSH and CDR2 LQKENI. The CDR3 reads CASSPPTGYPTF. The DNA for the CDR3 is TGTGCCAGCTCACCACCGACAGGCTATCCCACCTTC.

CDR3: CASSQQGNTEAFF. CDR3 nucleotides: TGTGCCAGCAGCCAACAGGGGAACACTGAAGCTTTCTTT. The chain recombines TRBV7-9 with TRBJ1-1; perhaps TRBD1 as D (6 bases). Trimming shortened V by 5 bases and J by 1 base, and 8 bases separated the two germline ends. The CDR3 loop spans 13 amino acids. Germline CDR1 and CDR2: SEHNR and FQNEAQ (reference sequence).

The rearrangement uses TRBV6-5 and TRBJ1-3; 7 bases are a match to TRBD1. The trim removed 6 bases at V and 4 bases at J, leaving 6 bases unmatched. The CDR3 has 14 residues. Germline V gene lookup returns CDR1 MNHEY and CDR2 SVGAGI. Here the CDR3 DNA reads TGTGCCAGCAGACGCACAGGGGTCGGAAACACCATATATTTT. The encoded protein is CASRRTGVGNTIYF.

This clone was recorded once. The rearrangement uses TRBV4-3 and TRBJ1-2; TRBD1 is a possible D gene (5 bases). The CDR3 length is 13 residues. The germline V and J ends were trimmed by 0 bases and 7 bases, with 9 bases remaining between them. Germline V gives CDR1 LGHNA, CDR2 YSLEER. CDR3 sequence reads: CASSQDRASGYTF. As DNA, the CDR3 is TGCGCCAGCAGCCAAGACAGGGCAAGTGGCTACACCTTC.

The V gene is TRBV15, the J gene TRBJ2-2; 7 positions agree with TRBD2. V trimming: 5 bases; J trimming: 6 bases; junction bases outside the gene matches: 6. This CDR3 region has 14 residues. Germline-derived CDR1 and CDR2 are LNHNV and YYDKDF (reference sequence). CDR3 sequence (DNA): TGTGCCACCAGCCCCCGACTAGCCCCCGGGGAGCTGTTTTTT. It translates to CATSPRLAPGELFF.

The J gene is TRBJ1-3, the V gene TRBV6-1, with D possibly matching TRBD1 (5 bases). The CDR3 spans 14 residues. With 8 bases removed from V and 2 bases from J, the gap between germline ends came to 13 bases. Germline V lookup: CDR1 MNHNS, CDR2 SASEGT. The CDR3 sequence: CASGPGGAGNTIYF. In DNA form, the CDR3 reads TGTGCCAGCGGCCCCGGGGGGGCTGGAAACACCATATATTTT.

This clone has a single count. The chain combines TRBV11-2 with TRBJ2-2; D is unresolved. The CDR3 is 12 amino acids. Germline V gene data show CDR1 as SGHAT and CDR2 as FQNNGV. Trimming took off 1 base at V and 4 bases at J, with 1 base between the two ends. The CDR3 coding sequence is TGTGCCAGCAGCTTAGTCACCGGGGAGCTGTTTTTT. This translates into CASSLVTGELFF.

As for this clone: This specimen includes other DNA sequences encoding the same CDR3. This chain joins TRBV2 and TRBJ1-1, with D hard to call. The V and J ends lost 2 bases and 3 bases respectively, with 7 bases between them. The CDR3 totals 13 residues. Germline V gene data show CDR1 as SNHLY and CDR2 as FYNNEI. The CDR3 nucleotides read TGTGCCAGCAGTGAACAAGGGTACACTGAAGCTTTCTTT. Residues: CASSEQGYTEAFF.